This TCR beta chain appears in the sequencing data of a study of blood T cell repertoires in COVID-19. Study summary: The analysed material was cDNA or gDNA that came from T cells, B-cell-depleted T cells, or PBMCs.

Methods used by the authors: For nucleated cells, counts were estimated from reference gene primer amplification. Produced via immunoSEQ multiplex PCR; TCRdb's table is partial and in-frame only. V, J and clone size were drawn from that table, and D and trimming were deduced from the DNA. Of 130,000 to 150,000 clones listed, 85% to 90% were seen once; the top ten hold about an eighth. This CDR3 has 12 amino acids. Germline V gene lookup returns CDR1 KGHDR and CDR2 SFDVKD. V was pared by 7 bases and J by 8 bases, with 10 bases between. Seattle enrolled patients during active infection and tracked them longitudinally.

This TCR derives from a man aged 18 to 30 with COVID-19, enrolled during active disease. Sequencing input: peripheral blood. V is TRBV24-1 and J is TRBJ2-2, with unresolved D. The CDR3: CATSLEVGELFF. The CDR3 DNA follows: TGTGCCACCAGCTTAGAAGTTGGGGAGCTGTTTTTT.